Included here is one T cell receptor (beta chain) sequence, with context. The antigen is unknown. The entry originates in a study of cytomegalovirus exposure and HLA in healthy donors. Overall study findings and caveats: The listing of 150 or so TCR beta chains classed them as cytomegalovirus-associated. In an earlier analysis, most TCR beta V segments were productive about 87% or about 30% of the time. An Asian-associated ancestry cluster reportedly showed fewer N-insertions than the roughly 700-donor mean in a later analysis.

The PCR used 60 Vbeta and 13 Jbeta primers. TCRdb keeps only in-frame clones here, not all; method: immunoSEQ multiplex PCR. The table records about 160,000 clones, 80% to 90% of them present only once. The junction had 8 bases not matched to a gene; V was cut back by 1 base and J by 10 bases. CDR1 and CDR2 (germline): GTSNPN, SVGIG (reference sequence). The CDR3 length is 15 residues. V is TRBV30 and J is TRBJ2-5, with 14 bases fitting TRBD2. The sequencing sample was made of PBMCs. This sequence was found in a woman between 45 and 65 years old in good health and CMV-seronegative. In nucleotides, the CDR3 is TGTGCCTGGAGTGCCGCGGGACTAGCGGGAGAAGGCCAGTACTTC. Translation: CAWSAAGLAGEGQYF.